Sequencing of this TCR beta chain was carried out in a study of cytomegalovirus exposure and HLA in healthy donors. Study observations and caveats: TCR beta V segments were, for the most part, productive about 87% or about 30% of the time in an earlier analysis. Later analysis suggested most CMV-associated TCR beta chains were HLA-restricted. Highly shared variants forming one cluster were likely a sequencing artifact.

About this clone itself: Its antigen is not identified.

This CDR3 spans 14 amino acids. Germline assignment: CDR1 ENHRY and CDR2 SYGVKD. The V gene lost 0 bases and the J gene lost 1 base, with 7 bases spanning the gap. The PCR made use of 60 Vbeta and 13 Jbeta primers. The repertoire was sequenced with immunoSEQ multiplex PCR; TCRdb's copy has only in-frame clones and lacks some. Of approximately 150,000 clones detected, around 85% appear once; the ten largest clones hold 2% to 2.5%. Donors likely had unrecorded immune exposures despite being nominally healthy when sampled. Specimen: PBMCs. This chain connects TRBV10-3 to TRBJ2-7, with no clear D. The receptor was isolated from a male donor in good health and CMV-seronegative. The CDR3 region has the DNA TGTGCCATCAGTGAGTCGTCGGGTTCCTACGAGCAGTACTTC. Protein: CAISESSGSYEQYF.